This entry features one T cell receptor (beta chain) sequence. Germline CDR1 reads SGHRS; CDR2 reads YFSETQ. Trimming cost V 0 bases and J 2 bases, with 10 bases left between them. The CDR3 has 15 amino acids. The source of the sample is a study of control samples from healthy donors and cancer patients. Clones were read by immunoSEQ multiplex PCR, and TCRdb kept only the in-frame ones, dropping some. The data show approximately 100,000 clones, over 85% seen once. The sample was blood. V gene TRBV5-1 combines with J gene TRBJ2-3; no definite D call. The clonotype comes from a human donor in good health. The donor label of this sample is uncertain. The CDR3 bases are TGCGCCAGCAGCTTGGATGGTCAGGTCACAGATACGCAGTATTTT. Protein sequence: CASSLDGQVTDTQYF.